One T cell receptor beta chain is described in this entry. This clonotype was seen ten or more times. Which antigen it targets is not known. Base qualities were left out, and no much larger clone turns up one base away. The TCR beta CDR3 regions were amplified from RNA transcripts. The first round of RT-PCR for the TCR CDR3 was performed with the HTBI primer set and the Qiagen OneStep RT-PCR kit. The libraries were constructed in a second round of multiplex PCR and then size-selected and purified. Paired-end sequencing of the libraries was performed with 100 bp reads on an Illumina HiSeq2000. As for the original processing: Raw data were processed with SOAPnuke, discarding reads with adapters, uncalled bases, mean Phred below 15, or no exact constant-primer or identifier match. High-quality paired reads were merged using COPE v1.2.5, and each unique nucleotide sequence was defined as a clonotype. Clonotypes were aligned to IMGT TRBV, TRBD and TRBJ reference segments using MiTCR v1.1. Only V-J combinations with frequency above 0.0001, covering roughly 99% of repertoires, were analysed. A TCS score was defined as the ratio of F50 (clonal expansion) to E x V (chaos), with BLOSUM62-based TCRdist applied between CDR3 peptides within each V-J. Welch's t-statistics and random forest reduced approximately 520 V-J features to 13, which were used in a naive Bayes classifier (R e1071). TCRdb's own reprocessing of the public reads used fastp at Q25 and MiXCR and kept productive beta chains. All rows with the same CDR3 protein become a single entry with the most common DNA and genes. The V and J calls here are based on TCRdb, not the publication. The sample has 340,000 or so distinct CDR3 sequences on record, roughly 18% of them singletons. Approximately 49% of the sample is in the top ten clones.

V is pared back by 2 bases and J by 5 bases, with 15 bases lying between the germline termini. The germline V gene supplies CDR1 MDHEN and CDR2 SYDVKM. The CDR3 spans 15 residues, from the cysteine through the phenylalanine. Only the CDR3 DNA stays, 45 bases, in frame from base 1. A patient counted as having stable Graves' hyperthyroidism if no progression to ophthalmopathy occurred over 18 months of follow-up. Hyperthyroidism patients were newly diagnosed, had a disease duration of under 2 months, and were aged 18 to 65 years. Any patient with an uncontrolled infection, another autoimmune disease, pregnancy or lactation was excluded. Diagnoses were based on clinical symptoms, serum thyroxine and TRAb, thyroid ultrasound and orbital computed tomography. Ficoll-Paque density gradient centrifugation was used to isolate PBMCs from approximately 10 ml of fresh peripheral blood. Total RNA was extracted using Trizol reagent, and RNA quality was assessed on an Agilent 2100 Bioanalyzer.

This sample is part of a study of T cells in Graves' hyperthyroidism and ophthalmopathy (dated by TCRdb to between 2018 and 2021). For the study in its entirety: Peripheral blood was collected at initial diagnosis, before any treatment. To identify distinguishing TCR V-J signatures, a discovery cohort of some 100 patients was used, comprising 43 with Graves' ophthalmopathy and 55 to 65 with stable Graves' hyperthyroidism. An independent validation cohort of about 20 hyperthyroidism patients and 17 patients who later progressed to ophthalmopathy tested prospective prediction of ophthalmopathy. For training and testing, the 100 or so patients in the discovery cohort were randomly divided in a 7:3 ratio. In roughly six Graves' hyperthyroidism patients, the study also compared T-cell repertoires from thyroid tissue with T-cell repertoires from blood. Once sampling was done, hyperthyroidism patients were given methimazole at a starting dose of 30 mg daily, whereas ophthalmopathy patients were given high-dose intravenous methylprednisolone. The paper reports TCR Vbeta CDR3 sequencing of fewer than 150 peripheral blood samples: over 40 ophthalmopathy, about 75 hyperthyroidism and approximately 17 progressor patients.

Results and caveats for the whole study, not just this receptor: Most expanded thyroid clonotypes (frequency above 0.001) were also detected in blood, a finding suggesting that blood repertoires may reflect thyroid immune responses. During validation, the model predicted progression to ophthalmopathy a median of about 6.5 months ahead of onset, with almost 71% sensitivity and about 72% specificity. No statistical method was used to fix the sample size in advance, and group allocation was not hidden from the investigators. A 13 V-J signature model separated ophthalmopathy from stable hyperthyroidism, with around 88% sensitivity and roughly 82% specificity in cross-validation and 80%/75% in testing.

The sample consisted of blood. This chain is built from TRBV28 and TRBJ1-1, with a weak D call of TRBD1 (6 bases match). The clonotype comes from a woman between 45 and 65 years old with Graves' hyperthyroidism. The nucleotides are TGTGCCAGCAGTTTACCCGAATTAGGGGGGACTGAAGCTTTCTTT. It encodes CASSLPELGGTEAFF.